Sequencing of this T cell receptor beta chain was carried out in a study of blood T cell repertoires in COVID-19. Study in general: The United States, Italy and Spain supplied acute and convalescent COVID-19 samples. Sources were T cells, B-cell-depleted T cells, or PBMCs; the material itself was cDNA or gDNA.

Only a few counts were recorded for this clone. Clones were sequenced by immunoSEQ multiplex PCR, and TCRdb holds only the in-frame ones, with some missing. The sample holds around 250,000 clones, roughly four fifths seen once. The CDR3 is 15 amino acids. The V end was cut by 5 bases, the J end by 5 bases, with 16 bases between. The V gene's germline CDR1 is SGHRS and CDR2 YFSETQ. The receptor comes from a woman older than 75 with acute or convalescent COVID-19. The V gene is TRBV5-1, the J gene TRBJ1-4; TRBD1 is a possible D gene (5 bases). Sequencing input: peripheral blood. The CDR3 spells CASSTERGKNEKLFF. CDR3 nucleotides: TGCGCCAGCAGTACTGAGCGGGGGAAGAATGAAAAACTGTTTTTT.